Following are 26 T cell receptor beta chains from one sample sequenced in a study of sequential checkpoint blockade in melanoma. Treatment here: randomized to nivolumab then ipilimumab (arm A) or the reverse (arm B). Sequencing was performed with immunoSEQ multiplex PCR; in TCRdb, only in-frame clones are kept and a portion is missing. The table has 10,000 or so clones, around 83% seen once. The starting material was CD8+ T cells sorted from blood (inferred from file names), obtained from a patient given nivolumab and ipilimumab in sequence. These receptor sequences come from a human donor with melanoma.

This chain connects TRBV27 to TRBJ2-1, with D maybe TRBD1 (5 bases). The CDR3 extends over 15 amino acids. The V end lost 3 bases, the J end lost 8 bases, and 17 bases lay between the germline ends. Germline V lookup: CDR1 MNHEY, CDR2 SMNVEV (reference sequence). DNA for the CDR3: TGTGCCAGCAGTTTCTTTGCAGGGTCGATAGATGAGCAGTTCTTC. Protein: CASSFFAGSIDEQFF.

V and J are TRBV7-2 and TRBJ2-7; D remains unclear. The germline V and J ends were trimmed by 0 bases and 2 bases, with 5 bases remaining between them. The germline gives CDR1 SGHTA, CDR2 FQGNSA. CDR3 length equals 13 residues. The CDR3 nucleotides read TGTGCCAGCAGCTTAGCTCTAGCCTACGAGCAGTACTTC. Protein product: CASSLALAYEQYF.

The V gene is TRBV6-6, the J gene TRBJ2-2; tentative D call: TRBD2 (6 bases). V lost 1 base and J lost 4, with 10 bases in between. Germline assignment: CDR1 MNHNY and CDR2 SVGAGI (reference sequence). The CDR3 is 15 residues long. CDR3: CASSYFGGGTGELFF. In DNA form, the CDR3 reads TGTGCCAGCAGTTACTTCGGGGGTGGCACCGGGGAGCTGTTTTTT.

J is TRBJ1-5 and V is TRBV5-8; D remains unclear. This CDR3 spans 13 amino acids. The germline V gene has CDR1 SGHTS and CDR2 YDEGEE. V shed 2 bases and J shed 11 bases, with 14 bases lying between them. CDR3 bases: TGTGCCAGCAGCTTTATATCAGCTGAGGCCCAGCATTTT. Translated, it gives CASSFISAEAQHF.

The CDR3 sequence: CASSKDKTRNTEAFF. The CDR3 nucleotides are TGCGCCAGCAGCAAAGACAAAACCCGGAACACTGAAGCTTTCTTT. The gene calls are TRBV5-1 and TRBJ1-1; D ambiguous. The germline V gene has CDR1 SGHRS and CDR2 YFSETQ. Trimming stripped 4 bases from V and 1 base from J, with 14 bases between. This CDR3 comprises 15 residues.

V and J are TRBV13 and TRBJ2-1, with a weak D call TRBD1 (6 bases). Trimming took 5 bases from V and 3 from J, leaving 8 bases between them. The CDR3 consists of 13 residues. Germline V CDR1 and CDR2: PRHDT, FYEKMQ (reference sequence). As DNA, the CDR3 is TGTGCCAGCAGCCCGGACAGCTACAATGAGCAGTTCTTC. Translated: CASSPDSYNEQFF.

The V gene is TRBV7-9, the J gene TRBJ2-7; weak D call: TRBD1 (6 bases). This CDR3 spans 17 amino acids. V was clipped by 1 base and J by 0 bases, with 16 bases between them. Per the germline V gene, CDR1 is SEHNR and CDR2 is FQNEAQ (reference sequence). The CDR3 nucleotides are TGTGCCAGCAGCTTAGAGGGTTTGGGACATAACTCCTACGAGCAGTACTTC. The encoded protein is CASSLEGLGHNSYEQYF.

The DNA of the CDR3 is TGTGCCTGGAGTAGTAGCGGGTTCTACAATGAGCAGTTCTTC. It encodes CAWSSSGFYNEQFF. This chain connects TRBV30 to TRBJ2-1; 7 bases map to TRBD2. Germline V gene sequence: CDR1 GTSNPN, CDR2 SVGIG (reference sequence). The CDR3 contains 14 residues. J lost 3 bases, V lost 2 bases, and 4 bases had no gene match.

The sample holds a few counts of this clone. J is TRBJ2-7 and V is TRBV19, with a possible D match to TRBD2 (5 bases). The V gene's germline CDR1 is LNHDA and CDR2 SQIVND (reference sequence). V was shortened by 5 bases and J by 4 bases, with 12 bases between the two germline ends. This CDR3 is built from 13 residues. The CDR3 spells CASSSRTGYEQYF. Written as DNA, the CDR3 is TGTGCCAGTAGTTCGAGGACTGGGTACGAGCAGTACTTC.

This clone occurred once. The chain employs TRBV4-3 and TRBJ2-1; the D gene is possibly TRBD1 (6 bases). CDR3 length: 15 amino acids. The germline V and J ends were trimmed by 1 base and 10 bases, with 17 bases remaining between them. The germline V gene encodes CDR1 LGHNA and CDR2 YSLEER. The CDR3 bases are TGCGCCAGCAGCCAAGCCGTCTCAGGGGTCGGAGAGCAGTTCTTC. Residues: CASSQAVSGVGEQFF.

The V and J genes are TRBV6-5 and TRBJ2-7; D perhaps matches TRBD1 (5 bases). The V end was cut by 0 bases, the J end by 0 bases, with 9 bases between. Germline values: CDR1 MNHEY, CDR2 SVGAGI. This CDR3 has 15 amino acids. DNA of the CDR3: TGTGCCAGCAGTTACTCGATGGACAACTCCTACGAGCAGTACTTC. It codes for CASSYSMDNSYEQYF.

The chain is built from TRBV5-1 and TRBJ2-2, with 8 bases lining up with TRBD2. The CDR3 has 15 residues. The V and J ends lost 3 bases and 3 bases, in that order; junction bases with no gene match: 4. CDR1 is SGHRS and CDR2 is YFSETQ in the germline V gene. The CDR3 DNA reads as TGCGCCAGCAGCTGGAGCGGGGGCGACACCGGGGAGCTGTTTTTT. Protein sequence: CASSWSGGDTGELFF.

A single count supports this clone. The chain employs TRBV2 and TRBJ2-5; D is possibly TRBD2 (6 bases). This CDR3 region has 12 residues. Trimming shortened V by 10 bases and J by 2 bases, and 11 bases separated the two germline ends. Germline V gene sequence: CDR1 SNHLY, CDR2 FYNNEI. CDR3 protein: CATEGLQETQYF. In nucleotides, the CDR3 is TGTGCCACCGAGGGACTTCAAGAGACCCAGTACTTC. Filled out from reference TRBV2 and TRBJ2-5, the complete variable domain reads EPEVTQTPSHQVTQMGQEVILRCVPISNHLYFYWYRQILGQKVEFLVSFYNNEISEKSEIFDDQFSVERPDGSNFTLKIRSTKLEDSAMYFCATEGLQETQYFGPGTRLLVL.

The rearrangement joins TRBV15 to TRBJ1-1; D call uncertain. The V end was cut by 4 bases, the J end by 7 bases, with 10 bases between. This CDR3 has 12 residues. The germline CDR1 and CDR2 sequences are LNHNV and YYDKDF (reference sequence). The CDR3 loop reads CATSTMENEAFF. The CDR3 DNA sequence: TGTGCCACCAGCACGATGGAGAATGAAGCTTTCTTT.

V is TRBV25-1 and J is TRBJ2-1, with 8 bases fitting TRBD1. Germline-derived CDR1 and CDR2 are MGHDK and SYGVNS. Trimming at V came to 8 bases and at J to 4 bases, leaving 4 bases not matched to a gene. The CDR3 contains 13 residues. Here the CDR3 DNA reads TGTGCCAGCGGATGGGACAGGTACAATGAGCAGTTCTTC. Residues: CASGWDRYNEQFF.

The chain combines TRBV28 with TRBJ2-1; TRBD2 is a possible D gene (5 bases). This CDR3 spans 13 amino acids. Germline V gives CDR1 MDHEN, CDR2 SYDVKM. V dropped 3 bases and J dropped 10 bases, with 13 bases sitting between them. CDR3 nucleotide sequence: TGTGCCAGCAGTTTCATTCTAGGCGGGGAGCAGTTCTTC. It translates to CASSFILGGEQFF.

This rearrangement joins TRBV5-1 to TRBJ2-7; a possible D gene is TRBD1 (6 bases). Germline V gene data show CDR1 as SGHRS and CDR2 as YFSETQ. This CDR3 has 13 residues. The germline V and J ends were trimmed by 4 bases and 7 bases, with 15 bases remaining between them. The CDR3 is CASSGDIPLEQYF. In DNA, the CDR3 is TGCGCCAGCAGCGGGGACATCCCCCTGGAGCAGTACTTC.

CDR3 loop: CASRTPGQGHNEQFF. The DNA for the CDR3 is TGTGCCAGCAGAACGCCGGGACAGGGCCACAATGAGCAGTTCTTC. This chain connects TRBV21-1 to TRBJ2-1; the listed D gene, TRBD1, was not tested against the DNA. TRBV21-1 is termed a pseudogene. The CDR3 spans 15 residues.

The chain joins TRBV27 to TRBJ1-5; 11 bases align to TRBD1. Germline assignment: CDR1 MNHEY and CDR2 SMNVEV (reference sequence). V was pared by 1 base and J by 7 bases, with 15 bases of the junction left unmatched. This CDR3 is 19 amino acids long. CDR3 loop: CASSLWGGGTGGGNQPQHF. As DNA, the CDR3 is TGTGCCAGCAGTTTATGGGGTGGGGGGACAGGGGGAGGAAACCAGCCCCAGCATTTT.

In its sample, this clone was seen once. The chain is built from TRBV29-1 and TRBJ2-3, with TRBD1 identical over 7 bases. CDR3 length equals 16 residues. V was pared by 1 base and J by 2 bases, with 9 bases of the junction left unmatched. The germline V gene has CDR1 SQVTM and CDR2 ANQGSEA. CDR3 sequence reads: CSVEGGRGQHTDTQYF. The CDR3 nucleotides are TGCAGCGTTGAAGGGGGCAGGGGACAGCACACAGATACGCAGTATTTT.

The chain recombines TRBV19 with TRBJ1-5; D call uncertain. The ends were cut back, 0 bases at V and 7 bases at J, with 13 bases in the middle. CDR1 and CDR2 (germline): LNHDA, SQIVND (reference sequence). The CDR3 runs 15 residues. Here the CDR3 reads CASSIELQVPQPQHF. For the CDR3, the DNA is TGTGCCAGTAGTATAGAGCTTCAGGTGCCACAGCCCCAGCATTTT.

The rearrangement links TRBV30 to TRBJ2-5; 7 nucleotides agree with TRBD1. From germline, CDR1 is GTSNPN and CDR2 SVGIG (reference sequence). V lost 5 bases to trimming and J lost 4 bases; unmatched junction nucleotides: 10. The CDR3 runs to 14 residues. The CDR3 here is CAWQTGRGRETQYF. The CDR3 nucleotides are TGTGCCTGGCAGACAGGGCGTGGGCGAGAGACCCAGTACTTC.

The rearrangement joins TRBV6-5 to TRBJ2-7, with 8 bases fitting TRBD2. Per germline, CDR1 MNHEY and CDR2 SVGAGI. Trimming took 7 bases from V and 3 from J; bases not matched to a gene: 11. The CDR3 loop spans 15 amino acids. CDR3 residues: CASILGAGEGYEQYF. The CDR3 nucleotides read TGTGCCAGCATCCTAGGAGCGGGGGAAGGCTACGAGCAGTACTTC.

This clone showed up just once. V and J are TRBV13 and TRBJ2-7; 11 nucleotides line up with TRBD2. The V gene's germline CDR1 is PRHDT and CDR2 FYEKMQ (reference sequence). The ends lost 3 bases at V and 2 bases at J; junction bases unmatched: 6. There are 16 residues in the CDR3. CDR3 loop: CASSFPDSGGAYEQYF. In DNA form, the CDR3 reads TGTGCCAGCAGCTTCCCCGATAGCGGGGGGGCCTACGAGCAGTACTTC.

The chain links TRBV19 to TRBJ2-1; the D is unclear. Looked up from germline, CDR1 is LNHDA and CDR2 is SQIVND (reference sequence). This CDR3 spans 12 amino acids. V dropped 5 bases and J dropped 5 bases, with 7 bases sitting between them. The CDR3 sequence: CASSLLNNEQFF. In DNA form, the CDR3 reads TGTGCCAGTAGTCTGTTAAACAATGAGCAGTTCTTC.

The genes are TRBV9 and TRBJ1-2; D is possibly TRBD1 (6 bases). Trimming shortened V by 2 bases and J by 8 bases, and 13 bases separated the two germline ends. CDR3 length: 13 amino acids. The V gene's germline CDR1 is SGDLS and CDR2 YYNGEE. The DNA of the CDR3 is TGTGCCAGCAGCGTCTGGGGGCCGGGAGGCTACACCTTC. Translating gives CASSVWGPGGYTF.